This paragraph reports one T cell receptor beta chain. Antigen specificity is unknown. Some clones are missing from TCRdb's copy, which holds only in-frame ones; the method was immunoSEQ multiplex PCR. The sample includes 97,000 or so clones, roughly 83% seen only once; the top ten take about a sixth. These data are taken from a study of T cell responses to AZD1222 COVID-19 vaccine. Findings and limits, study-wide: Clonal diversity was possibly underestimated, and the donors were mostly white British, with more females.

Sequenced material: peripheral blood, taken on day 0 of AZD1222 vaccination. This receptor was taken from an adult in good health.

This chain's CDR3 is CSAARDRNNYGYTF. CDR3 nucleotide sequence: TGCAGCGCCGCTCGGGACAGGAATAACTATGGCTACACCTTC. V gene TRBV29-1 combines with J gene TRBJ1-2, with TRBD1 identical over 8 bases. Losses at the gene ends were 7 bases for V and 1 base for J; bases not matched to a gene: 8. Germline loops: CDR1 SQVTM, CDR2 ANQGSEA. The CDR3 length is 14 residues.